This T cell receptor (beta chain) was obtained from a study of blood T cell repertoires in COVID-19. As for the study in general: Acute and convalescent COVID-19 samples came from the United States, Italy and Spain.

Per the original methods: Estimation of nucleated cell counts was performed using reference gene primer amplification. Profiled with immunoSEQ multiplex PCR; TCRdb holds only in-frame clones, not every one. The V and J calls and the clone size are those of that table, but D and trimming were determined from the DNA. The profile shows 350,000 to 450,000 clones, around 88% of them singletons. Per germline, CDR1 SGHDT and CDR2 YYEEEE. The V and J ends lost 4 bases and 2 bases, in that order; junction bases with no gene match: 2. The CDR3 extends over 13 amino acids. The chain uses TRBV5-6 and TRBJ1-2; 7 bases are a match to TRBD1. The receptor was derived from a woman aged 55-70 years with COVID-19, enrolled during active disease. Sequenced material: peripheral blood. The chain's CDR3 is CASSEGQNYGYTF. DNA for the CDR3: TGTGCCAGCAGCGAGGGACAGAACTATGGCTACACCTTC.